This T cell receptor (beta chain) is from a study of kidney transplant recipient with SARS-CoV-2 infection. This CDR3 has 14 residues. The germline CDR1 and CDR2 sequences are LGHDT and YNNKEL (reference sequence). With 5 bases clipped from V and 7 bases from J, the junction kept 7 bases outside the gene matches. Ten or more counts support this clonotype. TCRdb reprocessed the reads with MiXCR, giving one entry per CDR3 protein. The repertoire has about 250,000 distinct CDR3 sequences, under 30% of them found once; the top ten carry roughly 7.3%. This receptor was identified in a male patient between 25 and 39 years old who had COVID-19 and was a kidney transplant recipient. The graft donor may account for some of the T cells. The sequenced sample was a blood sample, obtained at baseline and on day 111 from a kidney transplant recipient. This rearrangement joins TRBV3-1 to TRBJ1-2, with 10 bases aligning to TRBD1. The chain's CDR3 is CASSSTDRGTGYTF. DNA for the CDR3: TGTGCCAGCAGCTCCACGGACAGGGGGACTGGCTACACCTTC.